This TCR beta chain was captured in a study of cytomegalovirus exposure and HLA in healthy donors. The study, taken as a whole, reports: Later analysis placed DRB1 highest and HLA-C lowest in TCR association rates, which differed by HLA locus. Highly shared sequence variants in one cluster were likely a sequencing artifact.

This clone has a single count. Antigen specificity is unknown. Germline CDR1 is SGDLS and CDR2 is YYNGEE. Trimming took 4 bases from V and 4 from J, leaving 12 bases between them. The CDR3 loop spans 13 amino acids. 13 Jbeta primers and 60 Vbeta primers were used for the PCR. TCRdb keeps only in-frame clones here, not all; method: immunoSEQ multiplex PCR. The table lists roughly 110,000 clones, about four fifths of them singletons, with approximately 3% in the top ten. The sequence derives from a woman between 18 and 29 years old in good health and CMV-seropositive. The chain recombines TRBV9 with TRBJ2-7; maybe TRBD2 (6 bases). The sample taken for sequencing was PBMCs. CDR3 sequence reads: CASSSPSGYEQYF. The CDR3 bases are TGTGCCAGCAGCTCACCGAGCGGGTACGAGCAGTACTTC.